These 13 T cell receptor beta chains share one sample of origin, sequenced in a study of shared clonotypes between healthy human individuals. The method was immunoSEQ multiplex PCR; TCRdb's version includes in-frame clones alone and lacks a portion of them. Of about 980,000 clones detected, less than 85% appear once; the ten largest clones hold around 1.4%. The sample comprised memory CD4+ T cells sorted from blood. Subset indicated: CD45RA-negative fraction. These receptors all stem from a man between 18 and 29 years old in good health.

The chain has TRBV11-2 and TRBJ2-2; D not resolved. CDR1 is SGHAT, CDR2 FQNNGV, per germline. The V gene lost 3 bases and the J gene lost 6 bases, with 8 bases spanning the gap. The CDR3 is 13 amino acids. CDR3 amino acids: CASSFREAGELFF. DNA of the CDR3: TGTGCCAGCAGCTTTAGGGAAGCCGGGGAGCTGTTTTTT.

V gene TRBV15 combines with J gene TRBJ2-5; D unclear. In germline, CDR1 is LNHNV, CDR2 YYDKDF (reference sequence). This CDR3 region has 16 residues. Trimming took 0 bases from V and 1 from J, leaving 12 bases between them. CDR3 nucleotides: TGTGCCACCAGCAGAGAGGTTTTTGGGATCCAAGAGACCCAGTACTTC. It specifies CATSREVFGIQETQYF.

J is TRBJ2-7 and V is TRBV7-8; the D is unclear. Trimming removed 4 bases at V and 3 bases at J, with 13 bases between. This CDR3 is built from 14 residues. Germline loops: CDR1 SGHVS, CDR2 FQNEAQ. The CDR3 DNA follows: TGTGCCAGCAGCTCAGAAGCTGACCTCTACGAGCAGTACTTC. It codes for CASSSEADLYEQYF.

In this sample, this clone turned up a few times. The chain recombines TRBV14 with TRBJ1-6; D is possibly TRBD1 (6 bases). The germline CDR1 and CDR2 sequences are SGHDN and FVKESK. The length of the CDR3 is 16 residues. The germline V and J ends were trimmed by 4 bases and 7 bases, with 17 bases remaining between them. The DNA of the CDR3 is TGTGCCAGCAGCCCGCATACAGGGTTCCCAAATTCACCCCTCCACTTT. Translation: CASSPHTGFPNSPLHF.

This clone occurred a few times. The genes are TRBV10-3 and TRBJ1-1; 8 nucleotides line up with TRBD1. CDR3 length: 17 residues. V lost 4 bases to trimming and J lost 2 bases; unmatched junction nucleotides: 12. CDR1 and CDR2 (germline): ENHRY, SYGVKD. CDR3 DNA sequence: TGTGCCATCAGTGCGCTATTAGGGCAGGGGGCTAACACTGAAGCTTTCTTT. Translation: CAISALLGQGANTEAFF.

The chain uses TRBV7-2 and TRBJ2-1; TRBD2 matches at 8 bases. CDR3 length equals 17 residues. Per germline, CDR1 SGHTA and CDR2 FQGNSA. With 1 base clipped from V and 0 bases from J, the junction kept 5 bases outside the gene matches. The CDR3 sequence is CASSLGTSRSSYNEQFF. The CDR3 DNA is TGTGCCAGCAGCTTAGGGACTAGCAGGAGCTCCTACAATGAGCAGTTCTTC.

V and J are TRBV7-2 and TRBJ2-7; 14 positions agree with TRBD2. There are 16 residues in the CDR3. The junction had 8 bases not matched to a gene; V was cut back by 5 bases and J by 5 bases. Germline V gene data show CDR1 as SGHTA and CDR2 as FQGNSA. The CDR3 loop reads CASSLQGLAGVHEQYF. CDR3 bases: TGTGCCAGCAGCCTTCAGGGACTAGCGGGAGTACACGAGCAGTACTTC.

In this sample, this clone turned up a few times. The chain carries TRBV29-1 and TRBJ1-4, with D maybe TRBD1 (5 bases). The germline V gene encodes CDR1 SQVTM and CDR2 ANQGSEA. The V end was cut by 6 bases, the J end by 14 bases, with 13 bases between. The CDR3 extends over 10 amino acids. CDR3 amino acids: CSVLVGRLFF. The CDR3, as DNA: TGCAGCGTCCTGGTGGGGCGTCTGTTTTTT. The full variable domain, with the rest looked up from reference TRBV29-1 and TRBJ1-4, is SAVISQKPSRDICQRGTSLTIQCQVDSQVTMMFWYRQQPGQSLTLIATANQGSEATYESGFVIDKFPISRPNLTFSTLTVSNMSPEDSSIYLCSVLVGRLFFGSGTQLSVL.

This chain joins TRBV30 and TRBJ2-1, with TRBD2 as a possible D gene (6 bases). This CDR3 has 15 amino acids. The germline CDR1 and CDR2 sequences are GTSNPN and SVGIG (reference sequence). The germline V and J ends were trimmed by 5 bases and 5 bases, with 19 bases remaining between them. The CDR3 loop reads CAWESPGLGHNEQFF. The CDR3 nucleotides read TGTGCCTGGGAGAGTCCGGGACTGGGGCACAATGAGCAGTTCTTC.

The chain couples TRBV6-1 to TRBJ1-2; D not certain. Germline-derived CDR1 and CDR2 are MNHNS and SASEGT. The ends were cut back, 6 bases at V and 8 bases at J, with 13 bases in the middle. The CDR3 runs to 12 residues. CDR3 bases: TGTGCCAGCAGCCTAATTAGGGAAGGCTACACCTTC. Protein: CASSLIREGYTF.

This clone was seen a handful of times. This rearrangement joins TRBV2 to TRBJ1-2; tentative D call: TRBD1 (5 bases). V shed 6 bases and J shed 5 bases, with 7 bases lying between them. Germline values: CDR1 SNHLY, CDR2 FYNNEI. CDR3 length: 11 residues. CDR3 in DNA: TGTGCCAGCAGGGGGGTGTATGGCTACACCTTC. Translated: CASRGVYGYTF.

The CDR3 DNA sequence: TGTGCCAGCAGCTTCACCAGGGTCGAGCAGTACTTC. Translated, it gives CASSFTRVEQYF. The chain joins TRBV11-2 to TRBJ2-7; D perhaps matches TRBD1 (5 bases). V was shortened by 3 bases and J by 6 bases, with 9 bases between the two germline ends. The CDR3 covers 12 residues. From germline, CDR1 is SGHAT and CDR2 FQNNGV.

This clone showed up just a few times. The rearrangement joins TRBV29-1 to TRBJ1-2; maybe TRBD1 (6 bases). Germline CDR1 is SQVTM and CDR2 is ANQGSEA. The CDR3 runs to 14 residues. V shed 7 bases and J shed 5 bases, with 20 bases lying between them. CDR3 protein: CSGDTGQGLYGYTF. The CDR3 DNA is TGCAGCGGAGACACGGGACAAGGGTTATATGGCTACACCTTC.